The sample holds many counts of the clone carrying this T cell receptor (beta chain). A read error may be the cause here, since a much bigger clone is one base away. The entry originates in a study of metastatic and nonmetastatic thyroid tumors. TCRdb reanalyzed the PCR reads with MiXCR. The sample has roughly 20,000 clones, about 23% seen once. Thyroid surgery had not been preceded by any treatment in any patient. This CDR3 has 15 amino acids. CDR1 and CDR2 (germline): LNHDA, SQIVND (reference sequence). V was shortened by 4 bases and J by 4 bases, with 16 bases between the two germline ends. The rearrangement uses TRBV19 and TRBJ1-1; no definite D call. The clonotype comes from a male donor with papillary thyroid cancer or a benign thyroid nodule (not recorded which). Some clones in this sample may be carry-over from other donors' samples. The sample taken for sequencing was tumor tissue. This chain's CDR3 is CASSTSPYMSTEAFF. CDR3 in DNA: TGTGCCAGTAGTACATCACCTTACATGAGCACTGAAGCTTTCTTT.